This is a list of T cell receptor beta chains from one sample in a study of a mutant IDH1 vaccine in newly diagnosed glioma. Their cognate antigens are unknown. Sequencing was performed with immunoSEQ multiplex PCR; in TCRdb, only in-frame clones are kept and a portion is missing. The sample lists tens of thousands of clones, 84% seen once, with 3% to 4% in the top ten. This material consisted of PBMCs, taken from a glioma patient whose treatment included an IDH1 peptide vaccine. The receptors originated from a man aged 25-45 years with glioma. CDR3s include the opening cysteine and the closing phenylalanine or tryptophan.

CDR3 length	J gene	V gene	CDR3 protein
14	TRBJ1-1	TRBV6-1	CASSNPGGETEAFF
16	TRBJ1-5	TRBV7-9	CASSFFDREGDQPQHF
16	TRBJ2-6	TRBV10-3	CAISATGFSGANVLTF
16	TRBJ2-3	TRBV14	CASSLKARASTDTQYF
15	TRBJ1-5	TRBV4-2	CASSQNRGVNQPQHF
14	TRBJ1-1	TRBV27	CASSLGVTSAEAFF
15	TRBJ1-5	TRBV6-5	CASSYSGQPSQPQHF
14	TRBJ2-2	TRBV7-2	CASSFRGDTGELFF
13	TRBJ2-1	TRBV11-3	CASSLGIHNEQFF
16	TRBJ2-5	TRBV28	CASSLERAAPQETQYF
13	TRBJ1-5	TRBV19	CASDRGINQPQHF
16	TRBJ1-1	TRBV7-2	CASSLIGYTENTEAFF
16	TRBJ1-4	TRBV4-2	CASSQGTPLSKEKLFF
14	TRBJ1-6	TRBV7-9	CASSWGSSNSPLHF
14	TRBJ1-1	TRBV11-2	CASSLAGGHTEAFF
14	TRBJ1-5	TRBV6-4	CASSSEQGGQPQHF
14	TRBJ2-1	TRBV7-9	CASRNFRRGGEQFF
13	TRBJ2-7	TRBV7-6	CASSLNRDYEQYF